A single T cell receptor beta chain is shown here with its context. Its antigen remains unidentified. The data originate from a study of cytomegalovirus exposure and HLA in healthy donors. The J segment lost 0 bases and the V segment lost 4 bases, leaving 2 bases of the junction unmatched. The CDR3 extends over 15 amino acids. Germline assignment: CDR1 SGHNT and CDR2 YYREEE (reference sequence). Primers included in the PCR were 60 Vbeta and 13 Jbeta primers. Using immunoSEQ multiplex PCR, the repertoire was profiled, and TCRdb retains in-frame clones only, with some absent. The table includes 150,000 to 200,000 clones, 79% detected once. Study-level findings and limits: Roughly uniform sequencing depth across donors was assumed, possibly incorrectly. In a later analysis, DRB1 alleles had the most associated TCRs; HLA-C alleles the fewest. It emerged from a later analysis that several of the most significant clusters appeared to be linked to common viral pathogens. The only immune exposure information that was available was CMV serostatus.

This rearrangement joins TRBV5-4 to TRBJ2-2; TRBD1 matches 8 bases. The clonotype originates from a girl under 18 in good health and CMV-seropositive. The sample comprised PBMCs. CDR3 in DNA: TGTGCCAGCAGCCCAGGGGGCGCGAACACCGGGGAGCTGTTTTTT. It encodes CASSPGGANTGELFF.